These 24 T cell receptor beta chains were all obtained from the same sample, sequenced in a study of blood T cell repertoires in COVID-19. TCRdb's copy holds only in-frame clones and misses some; the assay was immunoSEQ multiplex PCR. Of hundreds of thousands of clones listed, about 89% are singletons. The specimen was PBMCs or T cells enriched from blood (not recorded which). These receptors were obtained from a man aged 35 to 55 who had recovered from COVID-19.

This clone has more than one count but fewer than ten. J is TRBJ2-7 and V is TRBV28; TRBD1 agrees at 9 bases. This CDR3 contains 15 residues. V shed 6 bases, J shed 3 bases, and the junction held 9 bases outside the gene matches. Germline CDR1 and CDR2: MDHEN and SYDVKM. CDR3 sequence (DNA): TGTGCCAGCAGGGAAGAAACAGGGGGCTACTACGAGCAGTACTTC. This translates into CASREETGGYYEQYF.

This chain connects TRBV3-1 (or the pseudogene TRBV3-2) to TRBJ2-1, with TRBD2 matching 8 bases. Unmatched junction bases numbered 9, after V lost 1 base and J lost 10 bases. The CDR3 is made up of 15 amino acids. The germline CDR1 and CDR2 sequences are LGHDT and YNNKEL (reference sequence). The CDR3 DNA reads TGTGCCAGCAGCCAAGTTAGCGGGGTCACGGGGGAGCAGTTCTTC. It specifies CASSQVSGVTGEQFF.

The V and J genes are TRBV2 and TRBJ1-5, with D hard to call. This CDR3 contains 14 residues. The germline V gene encodes CDR1 SNHLY and CDR2 FYNNEI. Trimming pared 3 bases from V and 3 bases from J, leaving 9 bases between. The CDR3: CASSDQAFNQPQHF. The CDR3 bases are TGTGCCAGCAGTGATCAGGCTTTCAATCAGCCCCAGCATTTT.

V and J are TRBV27 and TRBJ2-2, with 7 bases fitting TRBD1. The ends lost 5 bases at V and 6 bases at J; junction bases unmatched: 9. This CDR3 has 15 residues. Germline-derived CDR1 and CDR2 are MNHEY and SMNVEV (reference sequence). The CDR3 sequence: CASSPRDREAGELFF. The CDR3 nucleotides read TGTGCCAGCAGTCCCAGGGACAGAGAGGCCGGGGAGCTGTTTTTT.

The chain combines TRBV28 with TRBJ2-5; D may be TRBD2 (6 bases). CDR1 is MDHEN and CDR2 is SYDVKM in the germline V gene. The V end was cut by 3 bases, the J end by 0 bases, with 14 bases between. The CDR3 is 16 amino acids. The CDR3 nucleotides are TGTGCCAGCAGTTTTCCCCCGGGGGAAGACCAAGAGACCCAGTACTTC. Translated: CASSFPPGEDQETQYF. Together with reference TRBV28 and TRBJ2-5, the CDR3 gives the full variable domain: DVKVTQSSRYLVKRTGEKVFLECVQDMDHENMFWYRQDPGLGLRLIYFSYDVKMKEKGDIPEGYSVSREKKERFSLILESASTNQTSMYLCASSFPPGEDQETQYFGPGTRLLVL.

The chain combines TRBV4-3 with TRBJ2-1, with 8 bases that match TRBD1. This CDR3 comprises 14 residues. Losses at the gene ends were 0 bases for V and 7 bases for J; bases not matched to a gene: 2. Germline loops: CDR1 LGHNA, CDR2 YSLEER. The CDR3, as DNA: TGCGCCAGCAGCCAAGAGACAGGGGTTAATGAGCAGTTCTTC. The encoded protein is CASSQETGVNEQFF.

The gene calls are TRBV28 and TRBJ2-1; 7 bases line up with TRBD2. Germline V gene sequence: CDR1 MDHEN, CDR2 SYDVKM. V lost 5 bases and J lost 9; bases outside the gene matches: 4. The CDR3 length is 12 residues. The chain's CDR3 is CASSRLASEQFF. In DNA form, the CDR3 reads TGTGCCAGCAGTAGACTAGCAAGTGAGCAGTTCTTC.

V is TRBV27 and J is TRBJ2-1; D call uncertain. Trimming removed 7 bases at V and 6 bases at J, with 4 bases between. This CDR3 is built from 10 residues. Germline loops: CDR1 MNHEY, CDR2 SMNVEV (reference sequence). The CDR3 nucleotides read TGTGCCAGCAACTCCAATGAGCAGTTCTTC. Encoded protein: CASNSNEQFF.

This clone was seen a few times. The chain employs TRBV7-2 and TRBJ2-1; 7 nucleotides agree with TRBD1. V dropped 2 bases and J dropped 7; count of bases not matched to a gene: 11. This CDR3 is 16 amino acids long. CDR1 is SGHTA, CDR2 FQGNSA, per germline. This CDR3 reads CASSLMLVGGGNEQFF. The CDR3 bases are TGTGCCAGCAGCTTAATGTTGGTAGGGGGCGGGAATGAGCAGTTCTTC.

This chain joins TRBV29-1 and TRBJ1-2; 8 positions agree with TRBD1. Per the germline V gene, CDR1 is SQVTM and CDR2 is ANQGSEA. Losses at the gene ends were 4 bases for V and 4 bases for J; bases not matched to a gene: 5. The CDR3 runs to 13 residues. The CDR3: CSVAGGESYGYTF. In nucleotides, the CDR3 is TGCAGCGTTGCAGGGGGCGAATCCTATGGCTACACCTTC.

This chain links TRBV5-4 with TRBJ1-1; 8 nucleotides agree with TRBD1. The germline gives CDR1 SGHNT, CDR2 YYREEE (reference sequence). V was pared by 0 bases and J by 2 bases, with 6 bases of the junction left unmatched. CDR3 size: 16 residues. This CDR3 is CASSLDLGQDNTEAFF. The CDR3 DNA sequence: TGTGCCAGCAGCTTGGATCTGGGACAGGATAACACTGAAGCTTTCTTT.

The V gene is TRBV19, the J gene TRBJ2-5; TRBD2 aligns across 8 bases. CDR1 LNHDA and CDR2 SQIVND come from the germline V gene (reference sequence). The CDR3 runs 14 residues. V was clipped by 7 bases and J by 4 bases; unmatched bases: 8. The CDR3 sequence is CASTGAGVGETQYF. CDR3 DNA sequence: TGTGCCAGTACCGGAGCGGGAGTTGGAGAGACCCAGTACTTC.

The chain recombines TRBV12-2 with TRBJ1-4. TRBV12-2 is deemed a pseudogene. The CDR3 sequence is 16 residues long. CDR3 bases: TGTGCAAGTCGCTTTGTTGTGGGGGGTACTAATGAAAAACTGTTTTTT. It encodes CASRFVVGGTNEKLFF.

A note on this clone: A junction boundary mismatches the germline segment, possibly from a read error. V and J are TRBV6-5 and TRBJ2-1; 7 bases agree with TRBD1. CDR1 and CDR2 from the germline V gene are MNHEY and SVGAGI. The CDR3 length is 16 residues. The CDR3 coding sequence is TGTGCCAGCAGTAACTCCGGCGCAGGGGGTTTCTATGAGCAGTTCTTC. This encodes CASSNSGAGGFYEQFF.

The chain joins TRBV2 to TRBJ1-1; TRBD1 aligns across 7 bases. Trimming cost V 5 bases and J 5 bases; bases outside gene matches: 8. CDR1 is SNHLY and CDR2 is FYNNEI in the germline V gene. The CDR3 sequence is 14 residues long. The CDR3 sequence: CASSHDRARTEAFF. The CDR3 nucleotides are TGTGCCAGCAGTCACGACAGGGCTCGGACTGAAGCTTTCTTT. Based on the CDR3 plus reference TRBV2 and TRBJ1-1, the full variable domain is EPEVTQTPSHQVTQMGQEVILRCVPISNHLYFYWYRQILGQKVEFLVSFYNNEISEKSEIFDDQFSVERPDGSNFTLKIRSTKLEDSAMYFCASSHDRARTEAFFGQGTRLTVV.

The CDR3 sequence: CASSPRSGSLSYEQYF. Here the CDR3 DNA reads TGTGCCAGCAGCCCCCGTTCTGGTAGTTTAAGCTACGAGCAGTACTTC. The chain joins TRBV9 to TRBJ2-7, with D hard to call. This CDR3 spans 16 amino acids. Per the germline V gene, CDR1 is SGDLS and CDR2 is YYNGEE. V was trimmed by 4 bases and J by 3 bases, leaving 20 bases between them.

This clone was detected only once. The CDR3 loop is CASSHYQGMSSYNSPLHF. The DNA of the CDR3 is TGTGCCAGCAGCCATTATCAGGGAATGAGCTCCTATAATTCACCCCTCCACTTT. The chain links TRBV7-6 to TRBJ1-6, with TRBD1 as a possible D gene (5 bases). The CDR3 has 18 residues. Trimming took 5 bases from V and 0 from J, leaving 17 bases between them. The germline gives CDR1 SGHVS, CDR2 FNYEAQ. The entire variable domain, with the rest obtained from reference TRBV7-6 and TRBJ1-6, is as follows: GAGVSQSPRYKVTKRGQDVALRCDPISGHVSLYWYRQALGQGPEFLTYFNYEAQQDKSGLPNDRFSAERPEGSISTLTIQRTEQRDSAMYRCASSHYQGMSSYNSPLHFGNGTRLTVT.

This rearrangement joins TRBV27 to TRBJ1-1, with D perhaps matching TRBD1 (5 bases). The germline gives CDR1 MNHEY, CDR2 SMNVEV (reference sequence). The CDR3 has 14 amino acids. Trimming shortened V by 4 bases and J by 4 bases, and 13 bases separated the two germline ends. The CDR3 region has the DNA TGTGCCAGCAGTTCGGACCTCGGGGGCACTGAAGCTTTCTTT. This translates into CASSSDLGGTEAFF.

The count of this clone is one. The gene calls are TRBV28 and TRBJ2-3; 11 bases agree with TRBD2. The germline V gene has CDR1 MDHEN and CDR2 SYDVKM. Germline trimming cut 3 bases from V and 4 bases from J; bases unmatched to any gene: 9. The CDR3 has 17 residues. CDR3 protein: CASSFITSGSRADTQYF. In nucleotides, the CDR3 is TGTGCCAGCAGTTTTATCACTAGCGGGAGTCGGGCAGATACGCAGTATTTT.

The genes are TRBV27 and TRBJ1-5, with unresolved D. The CDR3 sequence is 15 residues long. Germline V CDR1 and CDR2: MNHEY, SMNVEV (reference sequence). Trimming stripped 8 bases from V and 5 bases from J, with 19 bases between. This CDR3 is CASGSGSQQDQPQHF. The CDR3 nucleotides read TGTGCCAGCGGGTCCGGGTCCCAGCAAGATCAGCCCCAGCATTTT.

The chain carries TRBV5-1 and TRBJ1-3; D call uncertain. Trimming took off 3 bases at V and 2 bases at J, with 12 bases between the two ends. Germline CDR1 SGHRS, CDR2 YFSETQ. The CDR3 length is 15 residues. CDR3 sequence reads: CASSWEGSPGNTIYF. The CDR3 DNA reads TGCGCCAGCAGCTGGGAGGGATCCCCTGGAAACACCATATATTTT.

The chain recombines TRBV7-9 with TRBJ1-3; the D gene is possibly TRBD1 (5 bases). V shed 6 bases and J shed 2 bases, with 11 bases lying between them. CDR3 length: 14 amino acids. In germline, CDR1 is SEHNR, CDR2 FQNEAQ (reference sequence). As DNA, the CDR3 is TGTGCCAGCAGAGTGGGGCTTACTGGAAACACCATATATTTT. Translated: CASRVGLTGNTIYF.

The chain employs TRBV6-2 or TRBV6-3 and TRBJ2-7; D perhaps matches TRBD2 (6 bases). This CDR3 is 13 amino acids long. Trimming took 5 bases from V and 0 from J, leaving 8 bases between them. Germline V CDR1 and CDR2: MNHEY, SVGEGT. Here the CDR3 reads CASSQDYSYEQYF. CDR3 in DNA: TGTGCCAGCAGTCAGGACTACTCCTACGAGCAGTACTTC.

This chain joins TRBV18 and TRBJ1-1; TRBD1 aligns across 7 bases. The CDR3 consists of 14 residues. From germline, CDR1 is KGHSH and CDR2 LQKENI. V lost 5 bases and J lost 2; bases outside the gene matches: 5. CDR3 amino acids: CASSEQGYNTEAFF. CDR3 nucleotides: TGTGCCAGCTCAGAACAGGGGTATAACACTGAAGCTTTCTTT.